The clone carrying this T cell receptor (beta chain) was observed a handful of times. The sample belongs to a study of metastatic and nonmetastatic thyroid tumors. Study as a whole: Both malignant and benign thyroid patients supplied peripheral blood and tumor or nodule tissue samples, across which the repertoires of these patients were then compared.

In the original analysis: A classifier for distant metastasis in papillary thyroid cancer was constructed using CDR3 differences observed across clinicopathological groups. TCRdb reassembled clones from the PCR reads with MiXCR. TCRdb's processing, not the authors' own work, is the source of the V and J calls. In the table there are over 9,500 clones, approximately 30% of which are singletons. Nobody among the patients had been given any treatment before thyroid surgery. Sequencing was done on a sample of tumor tissue. The sequence was collected from a male donor with papillary thyroid cancer or a benign thyroid nodule (not recorded which). Some clones in this sample may be carry-over from other donors' samples.

The CDR3 protein is CASSAEGAPSYEQYF. CDR3 in DNA: TGCGCCAGCAGCGCTGAGGGAGCGCCCTCCTACGAGCAGTACTTC. V usage is TRBV5-1 and J usage is TRBJ2-7, with D possibly TRBD2 on 5 matching bases. V was shortened by 4 bases and J by 0 bases, with 14 bases between the two germline ends. CDR1 and CDR2 from the germline V gene are SGHRS and YFSETQ. The CDR3 covers 15 residues.